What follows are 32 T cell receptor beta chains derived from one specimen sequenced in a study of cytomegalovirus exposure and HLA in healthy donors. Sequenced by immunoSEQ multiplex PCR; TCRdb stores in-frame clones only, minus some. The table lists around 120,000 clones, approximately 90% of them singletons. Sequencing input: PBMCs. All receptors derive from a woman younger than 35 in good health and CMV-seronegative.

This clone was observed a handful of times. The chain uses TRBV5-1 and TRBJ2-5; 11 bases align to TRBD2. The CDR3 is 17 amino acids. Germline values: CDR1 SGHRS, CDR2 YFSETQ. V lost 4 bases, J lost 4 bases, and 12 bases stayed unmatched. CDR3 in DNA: TGCGCCAGCAGCGTCCAAATACCGGGGACTAGCGGAGAGACCCAGTACTTC. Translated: CASSVQIPGTSGETQYF.

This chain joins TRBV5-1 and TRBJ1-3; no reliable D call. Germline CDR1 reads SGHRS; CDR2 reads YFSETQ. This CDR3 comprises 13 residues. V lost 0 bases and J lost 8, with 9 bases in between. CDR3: CASSLDPQDTIYF. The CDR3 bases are TGCGCCAGCAGCTTGGACCCCCAGGACACCATATATTTT.

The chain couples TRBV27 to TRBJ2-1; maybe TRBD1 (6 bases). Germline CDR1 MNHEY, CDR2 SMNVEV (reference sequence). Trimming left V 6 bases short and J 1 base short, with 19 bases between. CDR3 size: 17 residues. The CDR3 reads CASSPWGPRGSYNEQFF. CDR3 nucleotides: TGTGCCAGCAGCCCATGGGGGCCCAGGGGTTCCTACAATGAGCAGTTCTTC.

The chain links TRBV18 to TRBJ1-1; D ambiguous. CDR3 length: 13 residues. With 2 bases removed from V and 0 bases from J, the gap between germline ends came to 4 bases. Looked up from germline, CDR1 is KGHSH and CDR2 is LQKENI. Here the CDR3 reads CASSPSVNTEAFF. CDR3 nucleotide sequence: TGTGCCAGCTCACCATCTGTGAACACTGAAGCTTTCTTT.

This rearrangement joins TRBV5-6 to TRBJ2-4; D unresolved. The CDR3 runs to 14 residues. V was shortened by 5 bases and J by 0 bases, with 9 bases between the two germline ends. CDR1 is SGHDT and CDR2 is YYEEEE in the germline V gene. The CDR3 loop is CASRRNGAKNIQYF. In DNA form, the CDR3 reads TGTGCCAGCAGACGCAACGGAGCCAAAAACATTCAGTACTTC.

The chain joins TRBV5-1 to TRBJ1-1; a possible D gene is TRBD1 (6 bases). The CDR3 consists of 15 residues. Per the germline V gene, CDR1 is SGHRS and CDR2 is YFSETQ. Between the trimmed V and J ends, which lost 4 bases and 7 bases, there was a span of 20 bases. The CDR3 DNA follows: TGCGCCAGCAGCCCTACTTCCCGGGACACGGATGAAGCTTTCTTT. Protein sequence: CASSPTSRDTDEAFF.

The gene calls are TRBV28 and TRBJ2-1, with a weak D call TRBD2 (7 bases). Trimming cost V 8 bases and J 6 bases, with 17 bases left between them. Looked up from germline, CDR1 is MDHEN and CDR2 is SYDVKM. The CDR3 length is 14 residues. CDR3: CASRGGGGTNEQFF. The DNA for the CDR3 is TGTGCCAGCCGTGGGGGGGGCGGGACCAATGAGCAGTTCTTC. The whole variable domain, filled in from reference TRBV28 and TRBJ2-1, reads DVKVTQSSRYLVKRTGEKVFLECVQDMDHENMFWYRQDPGLGLRLIYFSYDVKMKEKGDIPEGYSVSREKKERFSLILESASTNQTSMYLCASRGGGGTNEQFFGPGTRLTVL.

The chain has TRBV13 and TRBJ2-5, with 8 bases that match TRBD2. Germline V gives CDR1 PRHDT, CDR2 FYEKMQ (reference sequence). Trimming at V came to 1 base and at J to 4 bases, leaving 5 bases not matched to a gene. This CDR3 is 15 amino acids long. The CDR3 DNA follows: TGTGCCAGCAGCTTAGCGGGGGGGCTCGGAGAGACCCAGTACTTC. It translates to CASSLAGGLGETQYF.

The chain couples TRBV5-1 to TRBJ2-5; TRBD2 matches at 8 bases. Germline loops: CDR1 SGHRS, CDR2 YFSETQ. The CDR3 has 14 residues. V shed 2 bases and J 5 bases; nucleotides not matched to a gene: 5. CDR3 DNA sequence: TGCGCCAGCAGCTTTGGGCGCGGGGGGGAGACCCAGTACTTC. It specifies CASSFGRGGETQYF.

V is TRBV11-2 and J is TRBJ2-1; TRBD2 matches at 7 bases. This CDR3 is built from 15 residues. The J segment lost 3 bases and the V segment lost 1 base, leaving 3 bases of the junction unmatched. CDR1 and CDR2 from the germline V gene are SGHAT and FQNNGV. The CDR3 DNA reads TGTGCCAGCAGCTTAGCTAGCGGTTACTACAATGAGCAGTTCTTC. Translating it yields CASSLASGYYNEQFF.

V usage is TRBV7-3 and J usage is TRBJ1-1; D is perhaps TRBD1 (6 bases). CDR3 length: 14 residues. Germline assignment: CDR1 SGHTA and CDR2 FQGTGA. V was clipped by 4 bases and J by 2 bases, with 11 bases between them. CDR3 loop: CASSSGQPNTEAFF. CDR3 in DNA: TGTGCCAGCAGCTCCGGACAGCCAAACACTGAAGCTTTCTTT. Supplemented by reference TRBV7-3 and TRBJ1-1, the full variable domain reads GAGVSQTPSNKVTEKGKYVELRCDPISGHTALYWYRQSLGQGPEFLIYFQGTGAADDSGLPNDRFFAVRPEGSVSTLKIQRTERGDSAVYLCASSSGQPNTEAFFGQGTRLTVV.

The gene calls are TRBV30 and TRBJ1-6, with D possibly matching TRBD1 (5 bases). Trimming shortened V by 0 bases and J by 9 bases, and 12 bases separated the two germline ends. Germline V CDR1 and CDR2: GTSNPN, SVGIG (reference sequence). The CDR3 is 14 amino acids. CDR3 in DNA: TGTGCCTGGAGTGTACGGGGGATTACTTCACCCCTCCACTTT. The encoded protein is CAWSVRGITSPLHF.

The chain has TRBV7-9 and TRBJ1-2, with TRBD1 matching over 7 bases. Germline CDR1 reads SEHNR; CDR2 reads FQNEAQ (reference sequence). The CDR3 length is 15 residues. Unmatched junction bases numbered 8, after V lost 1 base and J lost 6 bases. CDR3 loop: CASSLGDRVNNGYTF. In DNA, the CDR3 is TGTGCCAGCAGCTTAGGTGACAGGGTGAACAATGGCTACACCTTC. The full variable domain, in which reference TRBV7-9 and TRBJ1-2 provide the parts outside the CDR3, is DTGVSQNPRHKITKRGQNVTFRCDPISEHNRLYWYRQTLGQGPEFLTYFQNEAQLEKSRLLSDRFSAERPKGSFSTLEIQRTEQGDSAMYLCASSLGDRVNNGYTFGSGTRLTVV.

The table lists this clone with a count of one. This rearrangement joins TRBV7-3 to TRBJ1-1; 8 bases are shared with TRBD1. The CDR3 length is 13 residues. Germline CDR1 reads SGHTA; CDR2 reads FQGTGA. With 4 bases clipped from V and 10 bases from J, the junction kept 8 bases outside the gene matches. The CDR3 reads CASSYTGGSGAFF. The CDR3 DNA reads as TGTGCCAGCAGCTATACAGGGGGTAGCGGAGCTTTCTTT.

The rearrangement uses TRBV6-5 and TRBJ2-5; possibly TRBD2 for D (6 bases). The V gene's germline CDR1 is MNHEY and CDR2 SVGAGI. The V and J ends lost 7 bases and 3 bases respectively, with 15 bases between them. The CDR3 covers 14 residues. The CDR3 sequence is CASTPGGVKETQYF. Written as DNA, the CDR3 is TGTGCCAGCACCCCCGGGGGAGTAAAAGAGACCCAGTACTTC.

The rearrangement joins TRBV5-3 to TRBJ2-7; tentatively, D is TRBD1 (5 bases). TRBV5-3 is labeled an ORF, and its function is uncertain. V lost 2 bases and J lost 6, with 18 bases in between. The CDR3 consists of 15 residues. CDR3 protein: CARSLGGRANGEQYF. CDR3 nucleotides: TGTGCCAGAAGCTTAGGTGGCAGGGCAAACGGCGAGCAGTACTTC.

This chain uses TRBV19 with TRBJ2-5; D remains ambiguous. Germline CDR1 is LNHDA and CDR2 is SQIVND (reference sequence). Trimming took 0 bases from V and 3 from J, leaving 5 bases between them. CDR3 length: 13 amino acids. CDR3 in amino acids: CASSIDSEETQYF. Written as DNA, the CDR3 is TGTGCCAGTAGTATAGATTCGGAAGAGACCCAGTACTTC.

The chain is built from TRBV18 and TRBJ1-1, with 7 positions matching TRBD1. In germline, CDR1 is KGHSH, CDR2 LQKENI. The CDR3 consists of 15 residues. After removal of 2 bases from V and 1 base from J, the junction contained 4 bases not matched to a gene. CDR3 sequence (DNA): TGTGCCAGCTCACCAGGGGCAGGGGGGAACACTGAAGCTTTCTTT. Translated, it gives CASSPGAGGNTEAFF.

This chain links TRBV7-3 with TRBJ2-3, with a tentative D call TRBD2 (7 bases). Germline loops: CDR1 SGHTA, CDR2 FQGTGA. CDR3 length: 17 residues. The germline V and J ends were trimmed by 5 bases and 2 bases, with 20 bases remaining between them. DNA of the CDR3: TGTGCCAGCAGCCGACATAGTGGGCGGGGGCCCACAGATACGCAGTATTTT. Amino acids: CASSRHSGRGPTDTQYF.

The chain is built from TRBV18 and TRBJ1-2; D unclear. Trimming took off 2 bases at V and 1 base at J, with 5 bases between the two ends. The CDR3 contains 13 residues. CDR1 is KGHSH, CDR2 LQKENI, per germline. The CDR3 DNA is TGTGCCAGCTCACCAGAGGTTAACTATGGCTACACCTTC. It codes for CASSPEVNYGYTF.

The CDR3, as DNA: TGTGCCACCAGCAGGGGCCATAATGAAAAACTGTTTTTT. Translating gives CATSRGHNEKLFF. The rearrangement links TRBV15 to TRBJ1-4; no definite D call. Trimming stripped 3 bases from V and 4 bases from J, with 6 bases between. Looked up from germline, CDR1 is LNHNV and CDR2 is YYDKDF (reference sequence). The CDR3 loop spans 13 amino acids.

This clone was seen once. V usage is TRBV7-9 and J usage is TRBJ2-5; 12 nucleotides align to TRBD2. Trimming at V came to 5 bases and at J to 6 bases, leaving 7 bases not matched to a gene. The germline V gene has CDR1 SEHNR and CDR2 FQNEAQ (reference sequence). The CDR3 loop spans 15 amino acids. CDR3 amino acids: CASSRTSGKMKTQYF. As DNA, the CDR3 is TGTGCCAGCAGCCGGACTAGCGGGAAAATGAAGACCCAGTACTTC. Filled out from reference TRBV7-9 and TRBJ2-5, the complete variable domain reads DTGVSQNPRHKITKRGQNVTFRCDPISEHNRLYWYRQTLGQGPEFLTYFQNEAQLEKSRLLSDRFSAERPKGSFSTLEIQRTEQGDSAMYLCASSRTSGKMKTQYFGPGTRLLVL.

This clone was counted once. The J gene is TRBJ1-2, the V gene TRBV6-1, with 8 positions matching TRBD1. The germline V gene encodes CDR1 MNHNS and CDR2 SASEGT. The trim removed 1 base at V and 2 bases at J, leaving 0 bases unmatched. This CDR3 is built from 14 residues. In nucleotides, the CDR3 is TGTGCCAGCAGTGAAGGGACAGGGAACTATGGCTACACCTTC. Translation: CASSEGTGNYGYTF.

In DNA, the CDR3 is TGTGCCTGGAGTGTGAACGGGAAAAACGGAGAAAAACTGTTTTTT. Protein product: CAWSVNGKNGEKLFF. This chain joins TRBV30 and TRBJ1-4; no definite D call. The CDR3 length is 15 residues. Germline loops: CDR1 GTSNPN, CDR2 SVGIG (reference sequence). V gave up 0 bases and J gave up 8 bases, with 16 bases separating them.

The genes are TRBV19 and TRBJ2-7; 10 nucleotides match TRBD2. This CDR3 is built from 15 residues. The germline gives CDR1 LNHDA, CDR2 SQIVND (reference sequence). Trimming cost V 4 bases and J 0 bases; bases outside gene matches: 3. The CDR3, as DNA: TGTGCCAGTAGTACTAGCGGGGGTTCCTCCTACGAGCAGTACTTC. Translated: CASSTSGGSSYEQYF.

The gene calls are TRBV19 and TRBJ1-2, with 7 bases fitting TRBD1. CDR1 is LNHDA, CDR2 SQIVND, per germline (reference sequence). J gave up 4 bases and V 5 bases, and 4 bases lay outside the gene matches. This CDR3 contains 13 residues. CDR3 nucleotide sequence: TGTGCCAGTAGTCACAGGGGAGCCTATGGCTACACCTTC. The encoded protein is CASSHRGAYGYTF. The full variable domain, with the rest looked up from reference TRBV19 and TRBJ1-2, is DGGITQSPKYLFRKEGQNVTLSCEQNLNHDAMYWYRQDPGQGLRLIYYSQIVNDFQKGDIAEGYSVSREKKESFPLTVTSAQKNPTAFYLCASSHRGAYGYTFGSGTRLTVV.

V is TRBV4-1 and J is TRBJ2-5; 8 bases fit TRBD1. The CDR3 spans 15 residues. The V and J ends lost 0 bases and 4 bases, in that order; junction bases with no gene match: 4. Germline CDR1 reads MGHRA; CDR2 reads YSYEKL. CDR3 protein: CASSQDGDRGETQYF. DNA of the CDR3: TGCGCCAGCAGCCAAGATGGCGACAGGGGAGAGACCCAGTACTTC.

The CDR3 DNA sequence: TGTGCCAGCAGTCCGGGACAGGGGTACAATCAGCCCCAGCATTTT. It encodes CASSPGQGYNQPQHF. The V call is TRBV6-1, the J call TRBJ1-5; 10 bases line up with TRBD1. Germline assignment: CDR1 MNHNS and CDR2 SASEGT. CDR3 size: 15 residues. V gave up 5 bases and J gave up 3 bases; unmatched junction bases: 4.

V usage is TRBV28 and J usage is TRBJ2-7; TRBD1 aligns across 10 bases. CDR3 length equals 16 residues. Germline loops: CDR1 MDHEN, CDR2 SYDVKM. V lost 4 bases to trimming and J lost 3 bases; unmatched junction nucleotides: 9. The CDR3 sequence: CASSSSGTGADYEQYF. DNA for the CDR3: TGTGCCAGCAGTTCTTCCGGGACAGGGGCGGACTACGAGCAGTACTTC.

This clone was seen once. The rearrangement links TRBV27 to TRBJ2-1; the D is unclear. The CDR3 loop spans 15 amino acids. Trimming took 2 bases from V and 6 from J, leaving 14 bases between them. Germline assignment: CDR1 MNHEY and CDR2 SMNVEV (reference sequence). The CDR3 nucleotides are TGTGCCAGCAGTTTAGCACTAAGAGTCGGCAATGAGCAGTTCTTC. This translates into CASSLALRVGNEQFF.

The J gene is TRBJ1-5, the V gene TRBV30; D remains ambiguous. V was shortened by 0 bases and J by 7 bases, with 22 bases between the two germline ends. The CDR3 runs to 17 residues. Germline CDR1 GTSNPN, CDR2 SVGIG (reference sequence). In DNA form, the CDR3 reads TGTGCCTGGAGTGTAAATGGTCGCGTCAGCGGGTCACAGCCCCAGCATTTT. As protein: CAWSVNGRVSGSQPQHF.

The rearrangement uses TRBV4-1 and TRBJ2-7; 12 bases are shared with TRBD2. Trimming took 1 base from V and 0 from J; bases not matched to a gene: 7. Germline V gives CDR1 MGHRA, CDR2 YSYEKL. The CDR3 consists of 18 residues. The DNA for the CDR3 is TGCGCCAGCAGCCAAGGACCCCTAGCGGGGGGGAGCTCCTACGAGCAGTACTTC. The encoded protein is CASSQGPLAGGSSYEQYF.